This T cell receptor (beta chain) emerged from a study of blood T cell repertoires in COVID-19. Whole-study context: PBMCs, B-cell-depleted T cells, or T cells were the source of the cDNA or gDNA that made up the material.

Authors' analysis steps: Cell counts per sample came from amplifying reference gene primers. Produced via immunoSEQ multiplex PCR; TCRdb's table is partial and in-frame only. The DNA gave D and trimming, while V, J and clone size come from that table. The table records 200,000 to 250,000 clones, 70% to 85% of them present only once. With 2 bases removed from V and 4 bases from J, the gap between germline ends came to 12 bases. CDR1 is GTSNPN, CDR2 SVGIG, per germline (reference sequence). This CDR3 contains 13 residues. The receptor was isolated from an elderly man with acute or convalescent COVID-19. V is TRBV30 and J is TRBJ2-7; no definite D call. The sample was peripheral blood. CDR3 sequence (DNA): TGTGCCTGGAGTAACCCCCCACTTTACGAGCAGTACTTC. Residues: CAWSNPPLYEQYF.